This T cell receptor beta chain stems from a study of control samples from healthy donors and cancer patients. This CDR3 comprises 15 residues. Trimming cost V 4 bases and J 3 bases; bases outside gene matches: 4. Germline-derived CDR1 and CDR2 are MGHRA and YSYEKL. Here immunoSEQ multiplex PCR was the method, and the copy in TCRdb shows in-frame clones only, minus some. Here the sample spans tens of thousands of clones, about nine tenths being singletons. The sample was PBMCs. This sequence was found in a woman in her fifties or sixties with colorectal cancer. V is TRBV4-1 and J is TRBJ2-5; TRBD1 matches at 11 bases. The CDR3 DNA reads as TGCGCCAGCAGCCCAGGACAGGGGGCGGAAGAGACCCAGTACTTC. It specifies CASSPGQGAEETQYF.